This T cell receptor beta chain appears in the sequencing data of a study of blood T cell repertoires in COVID-19 (TCRdb year 2020). Concerning the study at large: Samples covering the acute and convalescent phases of COVID-19 were provided by collaborators in the United States, Italy and Spain. The material from the prospective study consisted of cDNA or gDNA derived from T cells, B-cell-depleted T cells, or PBMCs. Deeply sampled blood TCRbeta repertoires from subjects exposed to, actively infected with, or recovered from COVID-19 were included in the dataset. The repertoires were made available in a free public database intended to serve as a resource for research on the immune response to SARS-CoV-2. Samples were obtained from the ongoing ImmuneRACE study (first 160 participants) and from 1,254 subjects provided by 6 global collaborators. A de-identified subject ID, COVID-19 status, age in years and sex were almost always included in the sample metadata. Where HLA class I and class II types were available, the types were taken from metadata supplied by the sample provider, not from assay-based typing. Here is what the overall study found, with its caveats: Clinical and demographic metadata were provided uncurated, with the amount varying by source and participant.

Notes on this clone: What this receptor recognizes is not known. Within one base of it there is no much larger clone, and no base qualities were kept.

The collaborating institutions used their own protocols to collect whole blood in K2EDTA tubes. Collaborator samples were shipped for TCRbeta analysis as frozen whole blood, isolated PBMCs, or DNA extracted from either sample type. The immunoSEQ Assay, a bias-controlled multiplex PCR, was used to amplify TCRbeta CDR3 regions from genomic DNA. Turning to the authors' computational methods: The number of nucleated cells in each sample was estimated from the amplification of reference gene primers within the assay. To quantify the absolute abundance of each unique TCRbeta CDR3 rearrangement, sequence reads were collapsed and filtered. For each sample, productive Simpson clonality was calculated as the square root of Simpson's diversity index over productive rearrangements. Sourced from immuneACCESS, this table was stored by TCRdb with only in-frame sequences that have V and J called. A share of the clones is absent; for the studies checked, an unresolved V gene accounts for under half, and the remainder has no known explanation. V and J calls plus clone size are reproduced from that table; the DNA served to infer D and trimming. Counted in this sample were 130,000 or so clones; around 89% of them appeared once. Around 18% of the sample is taken by the ten largest.

CDR1 GTSNPN and CDR2 SVGIG were looked up in the germline V gene (reference sequence). The CDR3 holds 15 amino acids from the cysteine to the phenylalanine. Just the 45-base CDR3 DNA is kept, in frame starting at base 1. Trimming accounts for 0 bases at V and 7 bases at J, while the number of junction bases matched to no gene is 12. The sequence was obtained from a man in his forties or fifties with active or convalescent COVID-19. Recombination linked TRBV30 to TRBJ2-7; TRBD1 fits 7 bases in the junction. Source material: peripheral blood. The bases read TGTGCCTGGAGTGTACCGACAGGGAGCGCGAGTGAGCAGTACTTC. Translated, it reads CAWSVPTGSASEQYF. The CDR3 plus the reference TRBV30 and TRBJ2-7 genes for the other parts give the full variable domain: SQTIHQWPATLVQPVGSPLSLECTVEGTSNPNLYWYRQAAGRGLQLLFYSVGIGQISSEVPQNLSASRPQDRQFILSSKKLLLSDSGFYLCAWSVPTGSASEQYFGPGTRLTVT.